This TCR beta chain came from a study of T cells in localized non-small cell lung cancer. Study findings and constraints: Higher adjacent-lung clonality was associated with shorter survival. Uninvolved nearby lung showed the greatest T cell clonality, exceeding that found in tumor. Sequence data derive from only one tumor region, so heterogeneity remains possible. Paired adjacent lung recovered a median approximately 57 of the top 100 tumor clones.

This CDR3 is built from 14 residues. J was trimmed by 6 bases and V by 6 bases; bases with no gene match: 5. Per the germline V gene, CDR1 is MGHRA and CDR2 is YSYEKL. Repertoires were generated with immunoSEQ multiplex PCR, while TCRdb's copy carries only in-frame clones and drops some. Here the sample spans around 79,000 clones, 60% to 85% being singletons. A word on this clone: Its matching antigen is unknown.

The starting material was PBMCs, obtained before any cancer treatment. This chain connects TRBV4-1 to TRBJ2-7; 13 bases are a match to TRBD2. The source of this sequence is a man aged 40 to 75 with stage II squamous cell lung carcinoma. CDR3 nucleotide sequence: TGCGCCAGCAGTTTTGGGACTAGCGGGACCGAGCAGTACTTC. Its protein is CASSFGTSGTEQYF.